The 11 T cell receptor beta chains below all came from one sample that was sequenced in a study of resident and recirculating memory T cells in vitiligo. The data were produced by immunoSEQ multiplex PCR, yet TCRdb's version contains in-frame clones alone and is incomplete. The data show approximately 69,000 clones, with about nine tenths seen just once and over 4.5% held by the top ten. Sequenced material: blood. These receptors came from a male donor with vitiligo.

The V and J genes are TRBV7-2 and TRBJ2-7; D is possibly TRBD1 (6 bases). The CDR3 covers 16 residues. CDR1 is SGHTA, CDR2 FQGNSA, per germline. The V end lost 5 bases, the J end lost 0 bases, and 17 bases lay between the germline ends. The CDR3 nucleotides are TGTGCCAGCAGCCTCTACAGGGCGAGGGGCTCCTACGAGCAGTACTTC. This encodes CASSLYRARGSYEQYF.

V and J are TRBV7-9 and TRBJ2-7; D possibly corresponds to TRBD1 (6 bases). The germline V and J ends were trimmed by 4 bases and 3 bases, with 22 bases remaining between them. This CDR3 has 17 amino acids. From germline, CDR1 is SEHNR and CDR2 FQNEAQ (reference sequence). The chain's CDR3 is CASSSRKGHSEVYEQYF. For the CDR3, the DNA is TGTGCCAGCAGCTCGCGCAAGGGACACTCGGAAGTCTACGAGCAGTACTTC.

The CDR3 DNA sequence: TGTGCCAGCAGCTTTGACAGATCGAACACTGAAGCTTTCTTT. This encodes CASSFDRSNTEAFF. The chain combines TRBV7-2 with TRBJ1-1; TRBD1 is a possible D gene (5 bases). Trimming shortened V by 3 bases and J by 1 base, and 9 bases separated the two germline ends. Germline V gives CDR1 SGHTA, CDR2 FQGNSA. CDR3 length: 14 residues.

The chain is built from TRBV5-1 and TRBJ1-1; TRBD1 matches 7 bases. The CDR3 is made up of 16 amino acids. V was pared by 0 bases and J by 1 base, with 6 bases of the junction left unmatched. The germline V gene encodes CDR1 SGHRS and CDR2 YFSETQ. CDR3 protein: CASSLEATGTNTEAFF. In nucleotides, the CDR3 is TGCGCCAGCAGCTTGGAAGCGACAGGGACGAACACTGAAGCTTTCTTT.

The V gene is TRBV5-1, the J gene TRBJ2-3; TRBD1 matches at 9 bases. In germline, CDR1 is SGHRS, CDR2 YFSETQ. The CDR3 runs 16 residues. Trimming at V came to 4 bases and at J to 3 bases, leaving 9 bases not matched to a gene. The chain's CDR3 is CASSSTTGGLTDTQYF. The CDR3 bases are TGCGCCAGCAGCAGTACGACAGGGGGTCTTACAGATACGCAGTATTTT.

This chain uses TRBV19 with TRBJ2-1; 11 nucleotides line up with TRBD1. This CDR3 has 16 amino acids. Germline V gives CDR1 LNHDA, CDR2 SQIVND (reference sequence). V dropped 1 base and J dropped 6; count of bases not matched to a gene: 5. DNA for the CDR3: TGTGCCAGTAGTATAGGGCCGGGGACAGGGGGCAATGAGCAGTTCTTC. Protein sequence: CASSIGPGTGGNEQFF.

This sequence joins TRBV4-1 and TRBJ2-7; 8 nucleotides line up with TRBD2. This CDR3 comprises 17 residues. Germline loops: CDR1 MGHRA, CDR2 YSYEKL. The V gene end was trimmed by 1 base and the J gene end by 6 bases; junction bases not matched to a gene: 14. CDR3 DNA sequence: TGCGCCAGCAGCCAAGTCGGGTTCGGGGGGGGCCGAGGCGAGCAGTACTTC. The encoded protein is CASSQVGFGGGRGEQYF.

The chain links TRBV4-1 to TRBJ2-3; the D gene is possibly TRBD1 (6 bases). V lost 1 base and J lost 0, with 11 bases in between. The germline CDR1 and CDR2 sequences are MGHRA and YSYEKL. The CDR3 runs to 16 residues. The CDR3 nucleotides read TGCGCCAGCAGCCAAGGAGCGCAGGGGAGCACAGATACGCAGTATTTT. Translation: CASSQGAQGSTDTQYF.

J is TRBJ2-2 and V is TRBV5-1; no reliable D call. V lost 0 bases to trimming and J lost 6 bases, with 9 bases between them. From germline, CDR1 is SGHRS and CDR2 YFSETQ. This CDR3 comprises 14 residues. The CDR3 protein is CASSLGPGAGELFF. CDR3 DNA sequence: TGCGCCAGCAGCTTGGGACCAGGCGCCGGGGAGCTGTTTTTT.

V usage is TRBV4-1 and J usage is TRBJ2-1; D is perhaps TRBD1 (6 bases). V was trimmed by 1 base and J by 1 base, leaving 17 bases between them. CDR1 and CDR2 from the germline V gene are MGHRA and YSYEKL. This CDR3 is built from 18 residues. The CDR3 sequence is CASSQANLGAVSYNEQFF. As DNA, the CDR3 is TGCGCCAGCAGCCAAGCGAACCTGGGGGCCGTATCCTACAATGAGCAGTTCTTC.

This clone was recorded a few times. CDR3 protein: CASSTTSGGASETQYF. For the CDR3, the DNA is TGCGCCAGCAGCACTACTAGCGGGGGGGCCTCAGAGACCCAGTACTTC. J is TRBJ2-5 and V is TRBV5-1; 13 nucleotides line up with TRBD2. This CDR3 has 16 amino acids. Germline loops: CDR1 SGHRS, CDR2 YFSETQ. V dropped 4 bases and J dropped 4; count of bases not matched to a gene: 7.